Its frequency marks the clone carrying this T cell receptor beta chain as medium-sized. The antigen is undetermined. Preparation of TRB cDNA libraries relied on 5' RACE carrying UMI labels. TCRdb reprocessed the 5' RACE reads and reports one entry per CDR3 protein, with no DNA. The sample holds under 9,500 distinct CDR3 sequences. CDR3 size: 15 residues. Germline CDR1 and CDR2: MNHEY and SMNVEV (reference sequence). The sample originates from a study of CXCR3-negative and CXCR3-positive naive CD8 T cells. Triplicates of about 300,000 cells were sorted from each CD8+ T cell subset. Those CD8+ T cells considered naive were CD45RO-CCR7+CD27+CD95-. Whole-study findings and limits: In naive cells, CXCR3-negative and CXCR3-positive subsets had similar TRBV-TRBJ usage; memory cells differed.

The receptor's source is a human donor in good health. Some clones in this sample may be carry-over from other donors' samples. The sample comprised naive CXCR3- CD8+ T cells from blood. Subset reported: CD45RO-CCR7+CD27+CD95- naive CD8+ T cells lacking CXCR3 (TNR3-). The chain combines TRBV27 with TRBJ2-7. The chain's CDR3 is CASRPQASSSYEQYF.